Listed below are T cell receptor beta chains from one sample, sequenced in a study of T cells expressing NK-cell markers. TCRdb re-called the 5' RACE reads and shows each CDR3 protein once, DNA omitted. Listed are 300,000 to 450,000 distinct CDR3 sequences; around 5% falls within the top ten. Source material: blood T cells: a sorted CD56 or NKG2C T cell subset, CD4+ or CD8+ T cells, or bulk PBMC T cells (not recorded which). The receptors derive from a man aged 18 to 70 in good health. CDR3s include the opening cysteine and the closing phenylalanine or tryptophan. Fields, in order: V gene, J gene, CDR3 protein.

>TRBV24-1|TRBJ2-5
CATSESVPGPLVETQYF
>TRBV3-1|TRBJ1-1
CASSQAGARNTEAFF
>TRBV20-1|TRBJ2-1
CSARVGGVGGNEQFF
>TRBV5-1|TRBJ2-1
CASSLVRFQYNEQFF
>TRBV23-1|TRBJ2-1
CASSHRTPYNEQFF
>TRBV5-1|TRBJ1-2
CASSRGRGALYGYTF
>TRBV21-1|TRBJ2-3
CASSKEDGTHPSGDTQYF
>TRBV12-3/TRBV12-4|TRBJ1-2
CASNGQGVSGYTF
>TRBV7-9|TRBJ1-1
CASSLFTGVSEAFF
>TRBV5-1|TRBJ2-5
CASSFVSAFGETQYF
>TRBV28|TRBJ2-2
CASSSWGGGATGELFF
>TRBV3-1|TRBJ2-2
CASSPAGVWGSTGELFF
>TRBV6-5|TRBJ1-2
CASSYPLARQGNYGYTF
>TRBV30|TRBJ1-5
CAWSRGTGQGNQPQHF
>TRBV18|TRBJ2-6
CASSEYDGANVLTF
>TRBV29-1|TRBJ1-1
CSVRQGFITEAFF
>TRBV20-1|TRBJ2-1
CSATPGAPRDNEQFF
>TRBV12-3/TRBV12-4|TRBJ1-1
CANEGAPNTEAFF
>TRBV29-1|TRBJ2-1
CSAGGTYNEQFF
>TRBV5-1|TRBJ1-1
CASSWARGGPTEAFF
>TRBV7-2|TRBJ1-2
CASSAYYGYTF
>TRBV11-2|TRBJ2-4
CASSSSGLAGGRGAKNIQYF
>TRBV7-3|TRBJ2-5
CASSRDPWGTQYF
>TRBV5-1|TRBJ2-3
CASSLGQAQRDTQYF
>TRBV29-1|TRBJ2-3
CSACGGIASTDTQYF
>TRBV29-1|TRBJ2-1
CSVVSFDRGSYNEQFF
>TRBV2|TRBJ2-1
CASRRGTSGGADEQFF
>TRBV20-1|TRBJ2-3
CSADRAGSTDTQYF
>TRBV20-1|TRBJ1-4
CSASPGHLNEKLFF
>TRBV19|TRBJ2-7
CASSDTPYEQYF
>TRBV11-2|TRBJ2-2
CASSLVLSGGELFF
>TRBV7-2|TRBJ2-1
CASSTPGPYNEQFF
>TRBV19|TRBJ2-1
CASSKNLLAGPQEQFF
>TRBV5-1|TRBJ1-6
CASSLDQGVINSPLHF
>TRBV12-3/TRBV12-4|TRBJ1-5
CASRRQGNQPQHF
>TRBV7-2|TRBJ2-7
CASSHGGTSGAYYEQYF
>TRBV20-1|TRBJ2-3
CSAAGGPGTDTQYF
>TRBV10-2|TRBJ2-1
CASNTRRGEAGYNEQFF
>TRBV5-1|TRBJ2-5
CASRPGGAGQETQYF
>TRBV5-1|TRBJ2-7
CASSISGTGNYEQYF
>TRBV7-2|TRBJ2-5
CASSPRDRGTQYF
>TRBV5-6|TRBJ2-4
CASRLRSTARGNIQYF
>TRBV27|TRBJ2-7
CASSLWGGTSSYEQYF
>TRBV6-2/TRBV6-3|TRBJ2-2
CASSPLRLAGDTGELFF
>TRBV10-3|TRBJ1-1
CAISETGLLAFF
>TRBV24-1|TRBJ1-5
CATSVARVDQPQHF
>TRBV2|TRBJ2-5
CASSAGPLEETQYF
>TRBV12-3/TRBV12-4|TRBJ1-5
CASSLRAGPNSNQPQHF
>TRBV7-9|TRBJ2-7
CASSTTGTGELYF
>TRBV6-5|TRBJ1-6
CASSFRLRDRVQSPLHF
>TRBV6-2/TRBV6-3|TRBJ2-2
CASSLLAGGGYTGELFF
>TRBV20-1|TRBJ2-3
CSARQLAGGRSPFTDTQYF
>TRBV7-2|TRBJ2-2
CASSYGALNTGELFF
>TRBV5-1|TRBJ2-2
CASSLLPGQGQVGTGELFF
>TRBV7-9|TRBJ2-7
CASSLEPGVKQYF
>TRBV29-1|TRBJ2-6
CSVRLGANVLTF
>TRBV20-1|TRBJ2-5
CSARYHALQETQYF
>TRBV5-1|TRBJ2-4
CASSPAKAWDIQYF
>TRBV5-1|TRBJ2-7
CASSLGRDIPYYEQYF
>TRBV18|TRBJ2-3
CASSPGRSLNTQYF